A selection of T cell receptor beta chains follows, all from one sample in a study of PD-1 and CTLA-4 blockade in melanoma. Clones were read by immunoSEQ multiplex PCR, and TCRdb kept only the in-frame ones, dropping some. The sample has 15,000 to 20,000 clones, about 69% seen once. The sample was CD8+ T cells from peripheral blood, taken before anti-PD-1 treatment. All receptors come from a human donor with melanoma. Each CDR3 is given with its conserved first and last residue. A D gene is named only where the DNA matches it firmly. Not every row has a clone size; where given, it reads once, few, many or a size class.

V gene	J gene	clone size	D gene	CDR3 protein	CDR3 DNA
TRBV2	TRBJ1-4	NA	NA	CASSVGTLNEKLFF	TGTGCCAGCAGTGTGGGGACCCTTAATGAAAAACTGTTTTTT
TRBV19	TRBJ2-7	NA	TRBD1	CASSRYRGPDEQYF	TGTGCCAGTAGTCGATACAGGGGCCCCGACGAGCAGTACTTC
TRBV6-2/TRBV6-3	TRBJ1-5	few	TRBD1	CASSYSGLTGGNQPQHF	TGTGCCAGCAGTTACTCGGGGCTTACAGGGGGCAATCAGCCCCAGCATTTT
TRBV5-6	TRBJ2-3	once	TRBD2	CASSEWRLADLADTQYF	TGTGCCAGCAGCGAATGGAGACTAGCGGACTTAGCGGATACGCAGTATTTT
TRBV27	TRBJ1-6	NA	NA	CASSLGRQALHF	TGTGCCAGCAGTTTAGGGAGACAGGCCCTCCACTTT
TRBV12-3/TRBV12-4	TRBJ1-1	few	NA	CASSLGGNTEAFF	TGTGCCAGCAGTTTAGGGGGGAACACTGAAGCTTTCTTT
TRBV25-1	TRBJ1-5	few	TRBD1	CASSDTDRGLLPQHF	TGTGCCAGCAGTGATACGGACAGGGGGCTCCTGCCCCAGCATTTT
TRBV5-5	TRBJ1-5	NA	NA	CASSLTGKSNQPQHF	TGTGCCAGCAGCTTGACAGGAAAAAGCAATCAGCCCCAGCATTTT
TRBV6-5	TRBJ2-1	few	NA	CASSRLDFPEQFF	TGTGCCAGCAGTCGACTAGACTTCCCCGAGCAGTTCTTC
TRBV5-4	TRBJ1-1	NA	NA	CASSLEEGREAFF	TGTGCCAGCAGCTTGGAAGAGGGCCGTGAAGCTTTCTTT
TRBV6-5	TRBJ2-7	NA	TRBD1	CASTSGTGGFYEQYF	TGTGCCAGCACATCAGGGACAGGGGGCTTTTACGAGCAGTACTTC
TRBV19	TRBJ1-3	NA	NA	CASSIDLAREPGLENTIYF	TGTGCCAGTAGTATAGATCTGGCGAGAGAGCCGGGACTAGAAAACACCATATATTTT
TRBV7-9	TRBJ1-2	NA	TRBD1	CASSLETGGYGYTF	TGTGCCAGCAGCTTAGAGACAGGGGGCTATGGCTACACCTTC
TRBV27	TRBJ2-1	NA	NA	CASSDSGALYPSYNEQFF	TGTGCCAGCAGCGATAGCGGAGCCCTGTACCCGTCCTACAATGAGCAGTTCTTC
TRBV6-6	TRBJ1-2	NA	NA	CASSYDRTINYGYTF	TGTGCCAGCAGTTACGACAGAACAATTAACTATGGCTACACCTTC
TRBV6-1	TRBJ2-1	NA	NA	CASSDRRVGTTSYNEQFF	TGTGCCAGCAGTGATCGGCGTGTGGGGACCACCTCCTACAATGAGCAGTTCTTC
TRBV18	TRBJ2-1	NA	NA	CASSPPVYSMESSYNEQFF	TGTGCCAGCTCACCACCGGTTTACAGTATGGAATCCTCCTACAATGAGCAGTTCTTC
TRBV27	TRBJ2-3	NA	TRBD1	CASSLSLGQPSQYF	TGTGCCAGCAGTTTATCCCTGGGACAGCCATCGCAGTATTTT
TRBV7-9	TRBJ2-1	NA	TRBD1	CASSLVPGQVGDEQFF	TGTGCCAGCAGCCTTGTCCCGGGACAGGTTGGTGATGAGCAGTTCTTC
TRBV27	TRBJ1-2	once	NA	CASSLSENYGYTF	TGTGCCAGCAGTTTAAGCGAGAACTATGGCTACACCTTC
TRBV9	TRBJ1-3	NA	NA	CASSVDSSFSGNTIYF	TGTGCCAGCAGCGTAGACAGTTCTTTCTCTGGAAACACCATATATTTT
TRBV6-5	TRBJ1-2	NA	NA	CASSYSAGSNYGYTF	TGTGCCAGCAGTTACTCGGCTGGCTCTAACTATGGCTACACCTTC